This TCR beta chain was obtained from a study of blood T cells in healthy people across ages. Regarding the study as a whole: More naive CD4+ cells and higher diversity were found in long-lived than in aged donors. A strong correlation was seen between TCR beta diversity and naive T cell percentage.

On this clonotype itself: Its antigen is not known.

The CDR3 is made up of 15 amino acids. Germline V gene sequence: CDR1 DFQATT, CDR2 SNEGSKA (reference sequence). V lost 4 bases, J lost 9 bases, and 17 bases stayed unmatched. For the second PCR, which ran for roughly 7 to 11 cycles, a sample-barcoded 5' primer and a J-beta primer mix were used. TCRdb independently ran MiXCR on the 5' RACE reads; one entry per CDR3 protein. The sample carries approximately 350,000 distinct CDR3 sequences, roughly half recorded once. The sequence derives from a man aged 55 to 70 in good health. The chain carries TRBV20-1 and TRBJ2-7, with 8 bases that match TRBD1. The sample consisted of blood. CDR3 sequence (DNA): TGCAGTGCTAATCGACAGGGGAAAGCTGCGGTCGGGCAGTACTTC. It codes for CSANRQGKAAVGQYF.